A selection of T cell receptor beta chains follows, all from one sample in a study of somatic mutations in cytotoxic T cells in rheumatoid arthritis. Data came from immunoSEQ multiplex PCR; TCRdb stores just in-frame clones and leaves some out. The sample yields approximately 9,700 clones, roughly 80% seen once. Sequencing used CD8+ T cells sorted from blood. The receptors originated from an adult with rheumatoid arthritis. CDR3s include the opening cysteine and the closing phenylalanine or tryptophan. D genes are given only for firm matches. Where a row states a size, it is once, few, many or the class of an expanded clone; other rows omit it.

>TRBV7-9|TRBJ1-2|-|-
TGTGCCAGCAGCTTAGATTTGCGGAACTATGGCTACACCTTC
CASSLDLRNYGYTF
>TRBV2|TRBJ2-4|TRBD2|-
TGTGCCAGCAGTGCGATAGCGGGGGGCTCCAAAAACATTCAGTACTTC
CASSAIAGGSKNIQYF
>TRBV27|TRBJ2-3|TRBD2|-
TGTGCCAGCAGTACAACAACCGGGACTAGCGGCCGCACAGATACGCAGTATTTT
CASSTTTGTSGRTDTQYF
>TRBV5-6|TRBJ1-1|-|-
TGTGCCAGCAGCTTGAAGGAGTTATCTGAAGCTTTCTTT
CASSLKELSEAFF
>TRBV15|TRBJ2-1|-|-
TGTGCCACGGCCCGTGGGGGGGCCGGGAATGAGCAGTTCTTC
CATARGGAGNEQFF
>TRBV7-9|TRBJ1-6|-|-
TGTGCCAGCAGCCCTGACAAATTCCGGGGAAGTTCACCCCTCCACTTT
CASSPDKFRGSSPLHF
>TRBV18|TRBJ2-2|-|-
TGTGCCAGCTCACCACCTGGCAGGGAAGGTACCGGGGAGCTGTTTTTT
CASSPPGREGTGELFF
>TRBV4-1|TRBJ1-2|-|-
TGCGCCAGCAGCCAGGGCCGGGACCCCGCTGGCTATGGCTACACCTTC
CASSQGRDPAGYGYTF
>TRBV6-4|TRBJ1-1|-|-
TGTGCCAGCAGTGACTCGGGCAGGGCAGCTGAAGCTTTCTTT
CASSDSGRAAEAFF
>TRBV5-8|TRBJ2-5|-|-
TGTGCCAGCAGCTTGGGGACAGCAAACCAAGAGACCCAGTACTTC
CASSLGTANQETQYF
>TRBV15|TRBJ1-5|-|-
TGTGCCACCAGCACCCTTCTAGGGGGACAATCGCCCCAGCATTTT
CATSTLLGGQSPQHF
>TRBV9|TRBJ2-2|TRBD2|-
TGTGCCAGCAGCGTCCTAGCGGGGGGGCCCAACACCGGGGAGCTGTTTTTT
CASSVLAGGPNTGELFF
>TRBV5-1|TRBJ2-7|TRBD1|-
TGCGCCAGCAGCTATACAGGGGGCGACGAGCAGTACTTC
CASSYTGGDEQYF
>TRBV4-1|TRBJ2-2|-|-
TGCGCCAGCAGCCAAGATCCGGGCAGGGGGAGGACCGGGGAGCTGTTTTTT
CASSQDPGRGRTGELFF
>TRBV9|TRBJ2-2|-|-
TGTGCCAGCAGCGTAGTTAACGGGGAGCTGTTTTTT
CASSVVNGELFF
>TRBV6-4|TRBJ1-6|-|once
TGTGCCAGCAGTGACTCGACAGTTTATAATTCACCCCTCCACTTT
CASSDSTVYNSPLHF
>TRBV27|TRBJ1-5|-|-
TGTGCCAGCAGTTTACCCAATCAGCCCCAGCATTTT
CASSLPNQPQHF
>TRBV5-1|TRBJ1-1|-|-
TGCGCCAGCAGCTTGGGTTTTCGGGTGAACACTGAAGCTTTCTTT
CASSLGFRVNTEAFF
>TRBV11-2|TRBJ2-1|-|-
TGTGCCAGCAGCTCTTCCACAGGACACTCCTACAATGAGCAGTTCTTC
CASSSSTGHSYNEQFF
>TRBV6-5|TRBJ1-1|-|once
TGTGCCAGCAGGTCCACCGGGACACATAACACTGAAGCTTTCTTT
CASRSTGTHNTEAFF
>TRBV4-1|TRBJ1-6|-|-
TGCGCCAGCAGCCAACCAGGGAAGAGAGGCTCCTATAATTCACCCCTCCACTTT
CASSQPGKRGSYNSPLHF
>TRBV2|TRBJ2-3|TRBD2|-
TGTGCCAGCAAAAATCTAGCGGACCGCACAGATACGCAGTATTTT
CASKNLADRTDTQYF
>TRBV27|TRBJ2-7|-|-
TGTGCCAGCAGTTTGACCACCCCGCCAGCCTACGAGCAGTACTTC
CASSLTTPPAYEQYF
>TRBV4-2|TRBJ2-7|-|-
TGTGCCAGCAGCCAAGAGCGACAGACCTACGAGCAGTACTTC
CASSQERQTYEQYF
>TRBV9|TRBJ1-4|-|-
TGTGCCAGCAAGTTAGCGGACGGGGCTAATGAAAAACTGTTTTTT
CASKLADGANEKLFF
>TRBV2|TRBJ1-4|TRBD1|once
TGTGCCAGCAGCACGGACAGGGCGACTGAAAAACTGTTTTTT
CASSTDRATEKLFF
>TRBV28|TRBJ2-3|-|-
TGTGCCAGCAGTACCTGGCTGCGGGGGCCCGCAGATACGCAGTATTTT
CASSTWLRGPADTQYF
>TRBV6-6|TRBJ1-4|-|once
TGTGCCAGCAGTTACTTAAGTAATGAAAAACTGTTTTTT
CASSYLSNEKLFF
>TRBV19|TRBJ1-1|TRBD1|few
TGTGCCAGTAGTTCAGGGGGCGGTGAAGCTTTCTTT
CASSSGGGEAFF
>TRBV4-1|TRBJ2-1|-|few
TGCGCCAGCAGCCAAGCTAGATTCAATGAGCAGTTCTTC
CASSQARFNEQFF
>TRBV7-8|TRBJ1-1|TRBD1|-
TGTGCCAGCAGCCTTGAGACAGGGTGGATCACTGAAGCTTTCTTT
CASSLETGWITEAFF
>TRBV6-1|TRBJ1-5|-|once
TGTGCCAGCAGTGAATATCAGGTCTTAGCAACCGATCAGCCCCAGCATTTT
CASSEYQVLATDQPQHF
>TRBV7-6|TRBJ2-3|TRBD1|-
TGTGCCAGCAGCCAACGACAGGGTAGAGTAGCAGATACGCAGTATTTT
CASSQRQGRVADTQYF
>TRBV30|TRBJ1-1|TRBD1|-
TGTGCCTCATTGCCTGACAGGGGGCATATAGGAACTGAAGCTTTCTTT
CASLPDRGHIGTEAFF
>TRBV4-1|TRBJ2-1|-|-
TGCGCCAGCAGCCAAGATTTGGTCAATGAGCAGTTCTTC
CASSQDLVNEQFF
>TRBV9|TRBJ2-7|-|few
TGTGCCAGCAGCGTAGGAAGTACAGGTTCCTACGAGCAGTACTTC
CASSVGSTGSYEQYF
>TRBV2|TRBJ1-1|TRBD1|-
TGTGCCAGCAGGAACGACAGGGGTACCACTGAAGCTTTCTTT
CASRNDRGTTEAFF
>TRBV27|TRBJ2-3|-|-
TGTGCCAGCAGTCTCTTAGACAGTGCGACTAGTGGGGATACGCAGTATTTT
CASSLLDSATSGDTQYF